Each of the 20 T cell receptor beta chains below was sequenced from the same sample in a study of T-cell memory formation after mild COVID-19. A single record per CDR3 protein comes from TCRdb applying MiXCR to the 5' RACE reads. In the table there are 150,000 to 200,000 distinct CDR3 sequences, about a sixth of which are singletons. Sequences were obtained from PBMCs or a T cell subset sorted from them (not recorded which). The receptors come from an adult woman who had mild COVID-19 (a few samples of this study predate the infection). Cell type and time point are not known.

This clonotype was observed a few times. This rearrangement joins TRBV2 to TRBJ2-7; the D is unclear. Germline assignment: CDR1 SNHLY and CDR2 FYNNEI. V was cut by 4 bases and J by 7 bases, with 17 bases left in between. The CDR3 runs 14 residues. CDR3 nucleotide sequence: TGTGCCAGCAGTGTAGACCGCAGCCCACGAGAGCAGTACTTC. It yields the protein CASSVDRSPREQYF. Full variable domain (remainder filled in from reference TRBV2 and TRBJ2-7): EPEVTQTPSHQVTQMGQEVILRCVPISNHLYFYWYRQILGQKVEFLVSFYNNEISEKSEIFDDQFSVERPDGSNFTLKIRSTKLEDSAMYFCASSVDRSPREQYFGPGTRLTVT.

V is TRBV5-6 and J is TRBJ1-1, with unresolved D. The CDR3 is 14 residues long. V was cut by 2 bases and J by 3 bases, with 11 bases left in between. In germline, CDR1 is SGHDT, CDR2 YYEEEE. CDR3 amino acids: CASSFVGGDTEAFF. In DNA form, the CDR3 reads TGTGCCAGCAGCTTCGTGGGTGGGGACACTGAAGCTTTCTTT. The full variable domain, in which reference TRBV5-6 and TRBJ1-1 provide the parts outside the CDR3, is DAGVTQSPTHLIKTRGQQVTLRCSPKSGHDTVSWYQQALGQGPQFIFQYYEEEERQRGNFPDRFSGHQFPNYSSELNVNALLLGDSALYLCASSFVGGDTEAFFGQGTRLTVV.

CDR3 in DNA: TGTGCCAGCAGTCCCGGGACTAGCGCTAATGAGCAGTTCTTC. As protein: CASSPGTSANEQFF. The chain uses TRBV7-9 and TRBJ2-1; TRBD2 matches 10 bases. This CDR3 is built from 14 residues. Trimming at V came to 6 bases and at J to 7 bases, leaving 6 bases not matched to a gene. CDR1 is SEHNR and CDR2 is FQNEAQ in the germline V gene (reference sequence).

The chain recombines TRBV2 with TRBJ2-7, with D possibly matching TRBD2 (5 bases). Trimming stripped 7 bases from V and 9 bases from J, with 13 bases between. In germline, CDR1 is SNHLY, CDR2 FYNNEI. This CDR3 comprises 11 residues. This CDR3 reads CASTEGLGQYF. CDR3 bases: TGTGCCAGCACCGAAGGACTCGGGCAGTACTTC.

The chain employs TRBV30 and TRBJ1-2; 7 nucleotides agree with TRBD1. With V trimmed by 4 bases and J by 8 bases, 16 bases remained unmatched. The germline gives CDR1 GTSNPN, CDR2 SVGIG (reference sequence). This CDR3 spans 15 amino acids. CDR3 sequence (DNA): TGTGCCTGGACACCCCCCTGGGGACAGCAGGTGGGCTACACCTTC. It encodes CAWTPPWGQQVGYTF.

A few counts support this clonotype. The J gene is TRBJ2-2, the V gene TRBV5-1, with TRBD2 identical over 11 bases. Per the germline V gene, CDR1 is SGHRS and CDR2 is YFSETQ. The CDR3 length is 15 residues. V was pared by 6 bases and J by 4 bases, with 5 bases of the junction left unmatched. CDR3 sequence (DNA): TGCGCCAGCAAGGAACTAGCGGGAGCCACCGGGGAGCTGTTTTTT. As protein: CASKELAGATGELFF.

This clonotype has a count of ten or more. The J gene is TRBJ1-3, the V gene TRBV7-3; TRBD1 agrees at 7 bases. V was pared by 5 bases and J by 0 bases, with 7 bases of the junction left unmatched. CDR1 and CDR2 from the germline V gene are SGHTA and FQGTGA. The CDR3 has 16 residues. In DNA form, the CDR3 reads TGTGCCAGCAGCCTGACAGGGACGAGCTCTGGAAACACCATATATTTT. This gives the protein CASSLTGTSSGNTIYF.

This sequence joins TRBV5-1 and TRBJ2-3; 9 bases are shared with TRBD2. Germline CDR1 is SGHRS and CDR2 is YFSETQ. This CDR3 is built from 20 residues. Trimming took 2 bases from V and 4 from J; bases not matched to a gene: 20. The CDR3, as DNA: TGCGCCAGCAGCTTTAGGCCCGGCGCACGCGGGAGGGCCCGACCAGATACGCAGTATTTT. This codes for CASSFRPGARGRARPDTQYF. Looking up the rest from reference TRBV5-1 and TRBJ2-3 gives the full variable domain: KAGVTQTPRYLIKTRGQQVTLSCSPISGHRSVSWYQQTPGQGLQFLFEYFSETQRNKGNFPGRFSGRQFSNSRSEMNVSTLELGDSALYLCASSFRPGARGRARPDTQYFGPGTRLTVL.

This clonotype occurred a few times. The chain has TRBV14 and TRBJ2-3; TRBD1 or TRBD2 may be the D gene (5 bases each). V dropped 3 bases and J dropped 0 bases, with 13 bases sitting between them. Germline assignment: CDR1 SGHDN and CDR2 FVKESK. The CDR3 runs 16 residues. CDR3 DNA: TGTGCCAGCAGCCACACCGGGACCCTAAGCACAGATACGCAGTATTTT. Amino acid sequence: CASSHTGTLSTDTQYF.

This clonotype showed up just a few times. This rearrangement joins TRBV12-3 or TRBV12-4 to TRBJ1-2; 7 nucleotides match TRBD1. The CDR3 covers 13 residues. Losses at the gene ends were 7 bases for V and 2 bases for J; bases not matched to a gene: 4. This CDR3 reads CASTSGQNYGYTF. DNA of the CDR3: TGTGCCAGCACCTCGGGACAGAACTATGGCTACACCTTC.

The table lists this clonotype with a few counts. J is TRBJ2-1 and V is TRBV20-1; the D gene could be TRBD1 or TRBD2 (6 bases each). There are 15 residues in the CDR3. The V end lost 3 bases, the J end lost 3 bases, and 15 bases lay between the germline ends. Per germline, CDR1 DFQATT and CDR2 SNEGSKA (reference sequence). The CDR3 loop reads CSARFGGLFYNEQFF. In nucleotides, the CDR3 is TGCAGTGCTAGGTTTGGGGGGCTCTTCTACAATGAGCAGTTCTTC.

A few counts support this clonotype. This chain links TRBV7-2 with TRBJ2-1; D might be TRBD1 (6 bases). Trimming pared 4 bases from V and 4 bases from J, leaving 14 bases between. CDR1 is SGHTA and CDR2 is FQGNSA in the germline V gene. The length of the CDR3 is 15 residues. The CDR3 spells CASSSLKGGYNEQFF. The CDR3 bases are TGTGCCAGCAGCTCCCTCAAAGGGGGTTACAATGAGCAGTTCTTC.

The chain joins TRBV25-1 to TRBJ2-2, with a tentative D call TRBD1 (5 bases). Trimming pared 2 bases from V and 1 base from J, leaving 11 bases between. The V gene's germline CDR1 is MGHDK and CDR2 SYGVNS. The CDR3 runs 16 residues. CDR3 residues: CASSEVGRENTGELFF. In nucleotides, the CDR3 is TGTGCCAGCAGTGAAGTTGGCAGGGAGAACACCGGGGAGCTGTTTTTT.

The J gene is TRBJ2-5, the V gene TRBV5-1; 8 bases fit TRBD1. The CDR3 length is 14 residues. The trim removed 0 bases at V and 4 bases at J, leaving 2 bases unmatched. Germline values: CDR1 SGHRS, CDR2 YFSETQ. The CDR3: CASSLGGQGETQYF. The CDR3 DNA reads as TGCGCCAGCAGCTTGGGTGGACAGGGAGAGACCCAGTACTTC.

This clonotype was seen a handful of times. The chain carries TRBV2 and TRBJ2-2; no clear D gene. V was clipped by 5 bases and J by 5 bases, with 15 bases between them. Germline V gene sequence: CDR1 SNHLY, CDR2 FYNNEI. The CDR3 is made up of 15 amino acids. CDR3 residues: CASSSARTVTGELFF. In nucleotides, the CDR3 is TGTGCCAGCAGTTCCGCGAGAACGGTAACCGGGGAGCTGTTTTTT.

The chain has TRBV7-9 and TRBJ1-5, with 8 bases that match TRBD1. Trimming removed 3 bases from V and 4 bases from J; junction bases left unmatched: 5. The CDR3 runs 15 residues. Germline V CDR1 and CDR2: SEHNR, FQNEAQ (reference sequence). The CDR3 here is CASSFDRGQNQPQHF. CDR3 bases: TGTGCCAGCAGCTTTGACAGGGGTCAGAATCAGCCCCAGCATTTT.

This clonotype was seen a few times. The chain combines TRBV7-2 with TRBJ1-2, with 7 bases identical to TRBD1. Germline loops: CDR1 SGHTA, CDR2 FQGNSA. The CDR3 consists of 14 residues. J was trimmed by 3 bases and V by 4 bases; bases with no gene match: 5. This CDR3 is CASSSHRGDYGYTF. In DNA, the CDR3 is TGTGCCAGCAGCTCTCACAGGGGCGACTATGGCTACACCTTC. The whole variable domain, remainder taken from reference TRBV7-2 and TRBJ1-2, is GAGVSQSPSNKVTEKGKDVELRCDPISGHTALYWYRQSLGQGLEFLIYFQGNSAPDKSGLPSDRFSAERTGGSVSTLTIQRTQQEDSAVYLCASSSHRGDYGYTFGSGTRLTVV.

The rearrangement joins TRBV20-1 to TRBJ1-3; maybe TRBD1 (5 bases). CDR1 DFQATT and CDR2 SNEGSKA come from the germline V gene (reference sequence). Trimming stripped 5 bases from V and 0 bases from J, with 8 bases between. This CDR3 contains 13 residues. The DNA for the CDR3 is TGCAGTGCTGGGACCTCCTCTGGAAACACCATATATTTT. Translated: CSAGTSSGNTIYF.

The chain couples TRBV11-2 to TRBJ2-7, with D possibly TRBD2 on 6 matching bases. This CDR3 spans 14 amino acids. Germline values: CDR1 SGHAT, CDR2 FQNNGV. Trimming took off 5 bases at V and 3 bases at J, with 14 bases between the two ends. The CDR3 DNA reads TGTGCCAGCAGCACCGAGACCGGGGGCTACGAGCAGTACTTC. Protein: CASSTETGGYEQYF.

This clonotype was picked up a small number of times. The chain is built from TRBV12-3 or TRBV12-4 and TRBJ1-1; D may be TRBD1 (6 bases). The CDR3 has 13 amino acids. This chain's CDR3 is CPGGLWENTEAFF. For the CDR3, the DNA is TGTCCGGGGGGCCTTTGGGAGAACACTGAAGCTTTCTTT.